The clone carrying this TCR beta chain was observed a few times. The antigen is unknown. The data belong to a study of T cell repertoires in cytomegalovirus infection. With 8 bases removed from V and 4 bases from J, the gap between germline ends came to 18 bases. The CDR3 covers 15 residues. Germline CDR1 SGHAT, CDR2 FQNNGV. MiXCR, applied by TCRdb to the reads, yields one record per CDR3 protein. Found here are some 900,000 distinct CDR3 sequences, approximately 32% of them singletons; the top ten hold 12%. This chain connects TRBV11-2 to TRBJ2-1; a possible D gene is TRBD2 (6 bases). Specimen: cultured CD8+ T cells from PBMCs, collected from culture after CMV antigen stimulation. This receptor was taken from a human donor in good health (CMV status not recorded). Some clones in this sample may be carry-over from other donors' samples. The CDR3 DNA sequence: TGTGCCAGCGGCGTGTGGGACTTCCTATACAATGAGCAGTTCTTC. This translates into CASGVWDFLYNEQFF.